This T cell receptor beta chain was retrieved from a study of cytomegalovirus exposure and HLA in healthy donors. Study-wide points: A previous analysis found most TCR beta V segments productive roughly 87% or roughly 30% of the time. Analyzed later, most CMV-associated TCR beta chains appeared HLA-restricted.

The CDR3 has 15 amino acids. V trimming: 6 bases; J trimming: 3 bases; junction bases outside the gene matches: 4. Germline V gene data show CDR1 as MNHEY and CDR2 as SVGAGI. In the case of this clone: Antigen specificity is unknown.

13 Jbeta primers and 60 Vbeta primers were used for the PCR. Clones were sequenced by immunoSEQ multiplex PCR, and TCRdb holds only the in-frame ones, with some missing. The table has 50,000 to 70,000 clones, about 81% seen once. Every donor was a healthy person donating bone marrow. Sequencing was performed on PBMCs. The rearrangement links TRBV6-5 to TRBJ2-6; 8 bases match TRBD2. The clonotype was recovered from a man aged 30 to 45 in good health and CMV-seropositive. The DNA for the CDR3 is TGTGCCAGCAGCTCAGCGGGGGATGGGGCCAACGTCCTGACTTTC. Its protein product is CASSSAGDGANVLTF.